This T cell receptor (beta chain) was sequenced for a study of human T cells and chemical hapten exposure. Study results and caveats: DPC sensitization produced no change in TCRs with frequency above 1 in 1000. Higher patch test scores went with higher counts of PT1 expanded TCRs.

This sample's time point: patch test 3, about 24 weeks after DPC sensitization. Indicated treatment: therapeutic diphenylcyclopropenone sensitization with weekly scalp DPC. It was from unfractionated whole blood that total RNA was extracted. V lost 8 bases, J lost 5 bases, and 10 bases stayed unmatched. This CDR3 has 15 residues. Germline lookup yields CDR1 MNHNY and CDR2 SVGAGI (reference sequence). Original methodology: Samples had a median of around 100,000 TCRs, ranging 23,224 to 690,600. In TCRdb, the RACE reads were re-called with MiXCR into one record per CDR3 protein. The V and J calls were determined by TCRdb, not by the authors. The sample includes 110,000 or so distinct CDR3 sequences, nearly 35% seen only once; the top ten take approximately 3%. This clonotype showed up just a few times. What it binds is not known.

The source was whole blood, collected in connection with sensitization to the hapten diphenylcyclopropenone (DPC). This TCR was recovered from a man aged 35 to 55 with alopecia areata. Some clones in this sample may be carry-over from other donors' samples. The rearrangement joins TRBV6-6 to TRBJ2-1, with 9 bases aligning to TRBD2. Written as DNA, the CDR3 is TGTGCCAGCGCCTTAACTAGCGGGCAAGACAATGAGCAGTTCTTC. Its translation: CASALTSGQDNEQFF.